Listed below are T cell receptor beta chains from one sample, sequenced in a study of blood T cell repertoires in COVID-19. Method: immunoSEQ multiplex PCR; TCRdb's copy keeps in-frame clones and lacks some. Of over 250,000 clones listed, around 89% were seen once; the top ten hold roughly 6.1%. Sequenced: peripheral blood. The receptors derive from a woman aged 50 to 60 with COVID-19, enrolled during active disease. Each CDR3 is given with its conserved first and last residue.

v_call	j_call	cdr3_aa
TRBV12-3/TRBV12-4	TRBJ2-3	CASSSGTSAYF
TRBV3-1/TRBV3-2	TRBJ2-1	CASSQDGREGPDEQFF
TRBV19	TRBJ2-1	CASSIPRLALTNEQFF
TRBV4-1	TRBJ2-2	CASSLQGRGTGELFF
TRBV6-5	TRBJ2-7	CATSRSSSYEQYF
TRBV19	TRBJ1-2	CASSSYTGEDGYTF
TRBV14	TRBJ2-5	CASSQIEGQETQYF
TRBV10-2	TRBJ2-3	CASSVAGGTDTQYF
TRBV11-3	TRBJ1-3	CASSDSFSGNTIYF
TRBV2	TRBJ1-3	CASSVGRPGNTIYF
TRBV4-1	TRBJ1-1	CASSNAEWSGSTEAFF
TRBV11-3	TRBJ2-7	CASSRRDSYEQYF
TRBV2	TRBJ2-2	CASRAGTANTGELFF
TRBV15	TRBJ2-7	CATSREGTGSYEQYF
TRBV27	TRBJ1-6	CASSTRGGMHSPLHF
TRBV24-1	TRBJ1-2	CATGSRGLGYTF
TRBV5-1	TRBJ2-2	CASSFDRGRTGELFF
TRBV7-3	TRBJ2-1	CASSLLVAGPYNEQFF
TRBV10-3	TRBJ2-1	CAILAGGPHNEQFF
TRBV27	TRBJ2-7	CASSRDRGPYEQYF